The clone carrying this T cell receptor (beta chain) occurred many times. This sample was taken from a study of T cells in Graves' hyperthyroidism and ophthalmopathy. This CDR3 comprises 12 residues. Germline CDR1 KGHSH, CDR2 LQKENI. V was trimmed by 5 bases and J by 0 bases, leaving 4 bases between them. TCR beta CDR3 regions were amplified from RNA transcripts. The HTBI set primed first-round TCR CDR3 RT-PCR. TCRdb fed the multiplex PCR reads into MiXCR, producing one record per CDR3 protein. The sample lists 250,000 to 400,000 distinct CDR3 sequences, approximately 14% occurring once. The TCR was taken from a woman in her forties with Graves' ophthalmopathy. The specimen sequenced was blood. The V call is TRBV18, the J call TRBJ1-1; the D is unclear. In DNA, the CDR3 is TGTGCCAGCTCAGGTATGAACACTGAAGCTTTCTTT. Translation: CASSGMNTEAFF.